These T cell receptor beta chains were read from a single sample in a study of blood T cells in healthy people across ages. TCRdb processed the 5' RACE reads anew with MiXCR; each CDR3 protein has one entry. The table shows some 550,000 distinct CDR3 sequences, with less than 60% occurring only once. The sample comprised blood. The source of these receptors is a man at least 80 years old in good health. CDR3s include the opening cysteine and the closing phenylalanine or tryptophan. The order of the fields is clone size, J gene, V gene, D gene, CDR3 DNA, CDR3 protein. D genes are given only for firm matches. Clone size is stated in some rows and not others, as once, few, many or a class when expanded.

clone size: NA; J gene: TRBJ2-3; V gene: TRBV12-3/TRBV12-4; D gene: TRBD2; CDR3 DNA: TGTGCCAGCAGTTTCCCTAGCGGGGGCACAGATACGCAGTATTTT; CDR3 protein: CASSFPSGGTDTQYF
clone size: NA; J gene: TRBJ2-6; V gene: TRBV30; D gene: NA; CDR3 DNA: TGTGCCTGGAGCGTGTCCCTCTCTGGGGCCAACGTCCTGACTTTC; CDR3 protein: CAWSVSLSGANVLTF
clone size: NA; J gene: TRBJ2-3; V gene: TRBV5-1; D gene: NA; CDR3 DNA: TGCGCCAGCAGCACCTTAGCTTCCAGCACAGATACGCAGTATTTT; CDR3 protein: CASSTLASSTDTQYF
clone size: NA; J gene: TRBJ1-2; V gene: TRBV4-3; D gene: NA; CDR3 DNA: TGCGCCAGCAGCCAGGCACTGGGGCCCTATGGCTACACCTTC; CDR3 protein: CASSQALGPYGYTF
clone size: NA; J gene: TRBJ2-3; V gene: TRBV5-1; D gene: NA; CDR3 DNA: TGCGCCAGCAGCCGGACGCGAGCTCTAGGCGATACGCAGTATTTT; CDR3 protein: CASSRTRALGDTQYF
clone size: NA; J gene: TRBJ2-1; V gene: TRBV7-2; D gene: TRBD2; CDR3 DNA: TGTGCCAGCAGCGCGCCGGGGGTACTAGCGGGGAGAATCTACAATGAGCAGTTCTTC; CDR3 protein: CASSAPGVLAGRIYNEQFF
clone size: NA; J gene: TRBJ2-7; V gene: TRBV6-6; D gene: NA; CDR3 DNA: TGTGCCAGCAGTGACACGGGTATCTACGAGCAGTACTTC; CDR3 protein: CASSDTGIYEQYF
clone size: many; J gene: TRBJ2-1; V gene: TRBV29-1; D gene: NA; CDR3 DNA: TGCAGCGTTGAGTGGCAGGCGTCTGAGCAGTTCTTC; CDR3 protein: CSVEWQASEQFF
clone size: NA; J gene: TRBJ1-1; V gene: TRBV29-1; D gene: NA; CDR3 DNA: TGCAGCGTTGATACTACAGGGTCGGGCACTGAAGCTTTCTTT; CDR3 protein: CSVDTTGSGTEAFF
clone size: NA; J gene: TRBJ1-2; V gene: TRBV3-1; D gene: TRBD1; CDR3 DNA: TGTGCCAGCAGCCTCCCCGGAGGGGGCAATGGCTACACCTTC; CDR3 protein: CASSLPGGGNGYTF
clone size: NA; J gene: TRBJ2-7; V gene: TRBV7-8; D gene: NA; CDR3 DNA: TGTGCCAGCAGCAAACTCCCCCCGTCCTACGAGCAGTACTTC; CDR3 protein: CASSKLPPSYEQYF
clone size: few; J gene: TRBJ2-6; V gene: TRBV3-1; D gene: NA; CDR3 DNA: TGTGCCAGCAGCCGAACCCCCGAGGGGGCCAACGTCCTGACTTTC; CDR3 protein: CASSRTPEGANVLTF
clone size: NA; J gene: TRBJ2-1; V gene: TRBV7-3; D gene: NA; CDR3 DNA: TGTGCCAGCAGCTTAATCGGGTCTCAACCGAATGAGCAGTTCTTC; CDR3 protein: CASSLIGSQPNEQFF
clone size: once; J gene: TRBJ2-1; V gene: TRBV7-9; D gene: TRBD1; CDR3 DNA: TGTGCCAGCAGTCCAGACAGGGCCTTACCCTACAATGAGCAGTTCTTC; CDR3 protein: CASSPDRALPYNEQFF
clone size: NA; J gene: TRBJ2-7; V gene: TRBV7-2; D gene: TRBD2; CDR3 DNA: TGTGCCAGCAGAAGCGGGGGTCGCTACGAGCAGTACTTC; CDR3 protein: CASRSGGRYEQYF
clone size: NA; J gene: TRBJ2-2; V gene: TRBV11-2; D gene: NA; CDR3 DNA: TGTGCCAGCCGAACGAGTCTAGCTAACACCGGGGAGCTGTTTTTT; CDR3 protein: CASRTSLANTGELFF
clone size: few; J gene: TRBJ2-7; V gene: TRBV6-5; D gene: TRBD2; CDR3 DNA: TGTGCCAGCAGTTACTCATGGACTAGCGGGACCTACGAGCAGTACTTC; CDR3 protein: CASSYSWTSGTYEQYF
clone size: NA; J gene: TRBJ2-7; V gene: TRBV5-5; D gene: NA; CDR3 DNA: TGTGCCAGCAGTTTCTTCGGTCAGGGGAGCTACGAGCAGTACTTC; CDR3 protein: CASSFFGQGSYEQYF
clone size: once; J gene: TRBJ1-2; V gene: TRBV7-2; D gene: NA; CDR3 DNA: TGTGCCACCCAACGGGGAAGTGGCTACACCTTC; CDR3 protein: CATQRGSGYTF
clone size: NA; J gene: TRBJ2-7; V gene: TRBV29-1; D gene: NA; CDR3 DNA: TGCAGCGTTGAAGTCGGAGGGGGCTTCGACGAGCAGTACTTC; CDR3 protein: CSVEVGGGFDEQYF
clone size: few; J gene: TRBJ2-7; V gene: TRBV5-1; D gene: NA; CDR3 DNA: TGCGCCAGCAGCTTGGAGAGTGGGCGGAGCTCCTACGAGCAGTACTTC; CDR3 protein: CASSLESGRSSYEQYF
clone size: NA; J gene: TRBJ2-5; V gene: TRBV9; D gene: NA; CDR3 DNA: TGTGCCAGCAGCGTAGCTTTTGCGGGGCAAGAGACCCAGTACTTC; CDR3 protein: CASSVAFAGQETQYF
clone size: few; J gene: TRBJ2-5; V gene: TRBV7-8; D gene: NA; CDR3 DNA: TGTGCCAGCAGCTTAGCGCTGCAGACCCAGTACTTC; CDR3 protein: CASSLALQTQYF
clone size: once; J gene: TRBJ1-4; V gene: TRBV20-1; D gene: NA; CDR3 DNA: TGCAGTGCTAGTGAGCCAACTAATGAAAAACTGTTTTTT; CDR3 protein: CSASEPTNEKLFF
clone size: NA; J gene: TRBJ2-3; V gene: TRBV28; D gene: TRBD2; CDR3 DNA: TGTGCCAGCAGTTCCCATTATGTTAGCGGGAGGGCCGGGGATACGCAGTATTTT; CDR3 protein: CASSSHYVSGRAGDTQYF
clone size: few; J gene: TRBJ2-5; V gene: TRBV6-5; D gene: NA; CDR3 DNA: TGTGCCAGCAACCCGGGCGTAGCCGGCCAAGAGACCCAGTACTTC; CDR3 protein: CASNPGVAGQETQYF
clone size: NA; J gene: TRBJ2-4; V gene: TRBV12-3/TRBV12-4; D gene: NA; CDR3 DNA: TGTGCCAGCAGTCCCCCTTCGTGGAGGGTTGACAAAAACATTCAGTACTTC; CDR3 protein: CASSPPSWRVDKNIQYF
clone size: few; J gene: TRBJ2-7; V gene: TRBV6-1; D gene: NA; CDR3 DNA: TGTGCCAGCAGTACCGGGACCGGGGGCTTCTACGAGCAGTACTTC; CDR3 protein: CASSTGTGGFYEQYF
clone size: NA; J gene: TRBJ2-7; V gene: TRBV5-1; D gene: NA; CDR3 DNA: TGCGCCAGCAGCTCGGACGCCAGGTTCCCCTTTTACGAGCAGTACTTC; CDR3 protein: CASSSDARFPFYEQYF
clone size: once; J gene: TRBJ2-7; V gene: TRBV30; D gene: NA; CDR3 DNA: TGTGCCTGGAGTCTATCAGGGTTATACGAGCAGTACTTC; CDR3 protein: CAWSLSGLYEQYF
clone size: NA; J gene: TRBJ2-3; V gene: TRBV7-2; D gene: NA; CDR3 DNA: TGTGCCAGCAGCGTAGACAACGGAGATACGCAGTATTTT; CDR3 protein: CASSVDNGDTQYF
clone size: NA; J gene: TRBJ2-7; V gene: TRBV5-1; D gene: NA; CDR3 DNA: TGCGCCAGCAGCCCCCGGGCTTCTACTTCCTACGAGCAGTACTTC; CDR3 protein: CASSPRASTSYEQYF
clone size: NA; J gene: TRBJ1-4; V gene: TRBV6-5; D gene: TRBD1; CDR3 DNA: TGTGCCAGCAGTTGGGCAGTGGTACCAGACAGGGCGGGAGAAAAACTGTTTTTT; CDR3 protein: CASSWAVVPDRAGEKLFF
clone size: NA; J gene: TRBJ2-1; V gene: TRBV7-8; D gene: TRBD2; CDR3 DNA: TGTGCCAGCAGCCACGCTAGCGGGAGGGCCAATGAGCAGTTCTTC; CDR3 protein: CASSHASGRANEQFF
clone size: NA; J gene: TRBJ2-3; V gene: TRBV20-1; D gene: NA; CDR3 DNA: TGCAGTGCTACTAGCGCCGGCACAGATACGCAGTATTTT; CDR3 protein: CSATSAGTDTQYF
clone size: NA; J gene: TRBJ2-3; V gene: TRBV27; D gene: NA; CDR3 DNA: TGTGCCAGCAGTTCTCACCGACCTGCAGATACGCAGTATTTT; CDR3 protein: CASSSHRPADTQYF
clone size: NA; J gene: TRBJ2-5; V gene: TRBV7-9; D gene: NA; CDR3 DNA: TGTGCCAGCAGCTTGTTGTCAGGGGCCAAAGAGACCCAGTACTTC; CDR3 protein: CASSLLSGAKETQYF
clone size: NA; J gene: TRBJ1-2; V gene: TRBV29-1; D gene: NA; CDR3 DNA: TGCAGCGTTGATCCGACCCCGGGGCCAAAAACCAACCAAAACGGCTACACCTTC; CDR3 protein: CSVDPTPGPKTNQNGYTF
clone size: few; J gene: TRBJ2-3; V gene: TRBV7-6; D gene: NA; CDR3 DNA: TGTGCCAGCGGCGGCGGGGGCACAGATACGCAGTATTTT; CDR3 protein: CASGGGGTDTQYF
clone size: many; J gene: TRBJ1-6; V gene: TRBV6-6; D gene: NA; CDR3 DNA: TGTGCCAGCAGTTCGAGGGTAGGGAATTCACCCCTCCACTTT; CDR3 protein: CASSSRVGNSPLHF
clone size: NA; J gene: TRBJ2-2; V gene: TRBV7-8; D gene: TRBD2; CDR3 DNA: TGTGCCAGCAGCTCAAGGGGGCCTAGCGGGAGTCCCGGGGAGCTGTTTTTT; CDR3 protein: CASSSRGPSGSPGELFF
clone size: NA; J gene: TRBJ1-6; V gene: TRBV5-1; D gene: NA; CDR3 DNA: TGCGCCAGCAGCTTGCAAGGGTATAATTCACCCCTCCACTTT; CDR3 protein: CASSLQGYNSPLHF
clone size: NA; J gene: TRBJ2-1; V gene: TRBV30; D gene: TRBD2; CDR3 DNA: TGTGCCTGGAGTCCGGGACTAGCTGTGGATGAGCAGTTCTTC; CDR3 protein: CAWSPGLAVDEQFF
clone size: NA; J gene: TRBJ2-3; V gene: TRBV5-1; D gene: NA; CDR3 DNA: TGCGCCAGCAGCCTGGCCCCACTCGAAACAGATACGCAGTATTTT; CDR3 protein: CASSLAPLETDTQYF
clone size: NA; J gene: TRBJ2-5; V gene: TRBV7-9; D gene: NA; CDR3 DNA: TGTGCCAGCAGCTTAGGCAGCAGGGAGGAAGAGACCCAGTACTTC; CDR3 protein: CASSLGSREEETQYF
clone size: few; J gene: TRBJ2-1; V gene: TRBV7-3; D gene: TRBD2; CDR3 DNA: TGTGCCAGCAGCTTTACTAGCGGGAGGGCAAATGAGCAGTTCTTC; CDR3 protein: CASSFTSGRANEQFF
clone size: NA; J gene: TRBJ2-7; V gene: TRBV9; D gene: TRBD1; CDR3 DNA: TGTGCCAGCAGCGTAGGGGACAGTAGCTCCTACGAGCAGTACTTC; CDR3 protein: CASSVGDSSSYEQYF
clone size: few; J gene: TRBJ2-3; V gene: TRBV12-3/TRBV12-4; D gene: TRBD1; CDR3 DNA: TGTGCCAGCGCTGACCGTGGGACAGGGGATTGGGATACGCAGTATTTT; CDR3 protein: CASADRGTGDWDTQYF